These T cell receptor beta chains were read from a single sample in a study of T cell changes during pregnancy in multiple sclerosis. TCRdb's table, derived via immunoSEQ multiplex PCR, lists solely in-frame clones and lacks some. This table has tens of thousands of clones, about nine tenths appearing once. The sequenced sample was CD8+ T cells from peripheral blood mononuclear cells, obtained after pregnancy. Receptors were obtained from a female donor with multiple sclerosis, enrolled in a pregnancy study. The CDR3 runs from the conserved cysteine through the conserved F or W. A D gene is named only where the DNA matches it firmly. A row's size may be missing; if present it is once, few, many or a size class.

d_call: TRBD2; v_call: TRBV23-1; clone_size: .; j_call: TRBJ2-1; cdr3_nt: TGCGCCAGCAGGGAGCGGGGGCGGAATGAGCAGTTCTTC; cdr3_aa: CASRERGRNEQFF
d_call: .; v_call: TRBV7-9; clone_size: .; j_call: TRBJ2-5; cdr3_nt: TGTGCCAGCAGCTTAGCAGGGACTCATCGCGAGACCCAGTACTTC; cdr3_aa: CASSLAGTHRETQYF
d_call: TRBD2; v_call: TRBV29-1; clone_size: .; j_call: TRBJ2-2; cdr3_nt: TGCAGCGCCCAGGGGGCACTAGCGGGAGTTGCTGACGGGGAGCTGTTTTTT; cdr3_aa: CSAQGALAGVADGELFF
d_call: TRBD1; v_call: TRBV6-1; clone_size: medium-sized; j_call: TRBJ2-5; cdr3_nt: TGTGCCAGCAGTGAAGAGACGGACAGGGGCTTCATGGCCCAGTACTTC; cdr3_aa: CASSEETDRGFMAQYF
d_call: .; v_call: TRBV5-8; clone_size: .; j_call: TRBJ2-3; cdr3_nt: TGTGCCAGCATAGTCGATACGCAGTATTTT; cdr3_aa: CASIVDTQYF
d_call: TRBD2; v_call: TRBV2; clone_size: .; j_call: TRBJ2-3; cdr3_nt: TGTGCCTCCAACAGACTAGCGGGGACCACAGATACGCAGTATTTT; cdr3_aa: CASNRLAGTTDTQYF
d_call: .; v_call: TRBV7-6; clone_size: .; j_call: TRBJ2-1; cdr3_nt: TGTGCCAGTGCCAGCAGCGTTACCACCGGCAATGAGCAGTTCTTC; cdr3_aa: CASASSVTTGNEQFF
d_call: .; v_call: TRBV7-2; clone_size: .; j_call: TRBJ2-7; cdr3_nt: TGTGCCAGCAGCTTAGGGACTACGATCTACGAGCAGTACTTC; cdr3_aa: CASSLGTTIYEQYF
d_call: TRBD2; v_call: TRBV14; clone_size: .; j_call: TRBJ2-5; cdr3_nt: TGTGCCAGCAGCCAGAGCGGGAGTGGTGAGACCCAGTACTTC; cdr3_aa: CASSQSGSGETQYF
d_call: TRBD1; v_call: TRBV9; clone_size: .; j_call: TRBJ2-7; cdr3_nt: TGTGCCAACCAAGGGGGGGACAGGGAGTCCTACGAGCAGTACTTC; cdr3_aa: CANQGGDRESYEQYF
d_call: TRBD2; v_call: TRBV29-1; clone_size: once; j_call: TRBJ2-2; cdr3_nt: TGCAGCGTTGAAGGGGATACTAGCGGGATCGTCGGGGAGCTGTTTTTT; cdr3_aa: CSVEGDTSGIVGELFF
d_call: .; v_call: TRBV29-1; clone_size: once; j_call: TRBJ2-1; cdr3_nt: TGCAGCCCTAGAACTGATATAAACAATGAGCAGTTCTTC; cdr3_aa: CSPRTDINNEQFF
d_call: .; v_call: TRBV4-3; clone_size: .; j_call: TRBJ1-5; cdr3_nt: TGCGCCAGCAGCCAAGACAGGGGTTCGAGTCAGCCCCAGCATTTT; cdr3_aa: CASSQDRGSSQPQHF
d_call: TRBD2; v_call: TRBV15; clone_size: once; j_call: TRBJ2-3; cdr3_nt: TGTGCCACCACCCACGTAGCGGGAGGGGTGGATACGCAGTATTTT; cdr3_aa: CATTHVAGGVDTQYF
d_call: TRBD2; v_call: TRBV4-3; clone_size: .; j_call: TRBJ2-7; cdr3_nt: TGCGCCAGCAGCCAAGATCTTTTTCTAGCGGGATCGGCGTTCGAGCAGTACTTC; cdr3_aa: CASSQDLFLAGSAFEQYF
d_call: TRBD1; v_call: TRBV4-1; clone_size: .; j_call: TRBJ2-1; cdr3_nt: TGCGCCAGCAGCTACCGGGACAGGGAGTACAATGAGCAGTTCTTC; cdr3_aa: CASSYRDREYNEQFF
d_call: .; v_call: TRBV4-1; clone_size: .; j_call: TRBJ1-3; cdr3_nt: TGCGCCAGCAGCCACGCCGGGGACACCATATATTTT; cdr3_aa: CASSHAGDTIYF
d_call: TRBD1; v_call: TRBV7-3; clone_size: .; j_call: TRBJ1-1; cdr3_nt: TGTGCCAGCAGCTTAAACAGGGGGCTCGGGGCTTTCTTT; cdr3_aa: CASSLNRGLGAFF
d_call: .; v_call: TRBV27; clone_size: .; j_call: TRBJ2-5; cdr3_nt: TGTGCCAGCAGTTCCACACTAGCTTTGTGGACCCAGTACTTC; cdr3_aa: CASSSTLALWTQYF
d_call: .; v_call: TRBV4-3; clone_size: .; j_call: TRBJ2-1; cdr3_nt: TGCGCCAGCAGCCAGGACACTGGGGGTGGGGGGTATGAGCAGTTCTTC; cdr3_aa: CASSQDTGGGGYEQFF
d_call: TRBD2; v_call: TRBV4-1; clone_size: .; j_call: TRBJ2-7; cdr3_nt: TGCGCCAGCAGCCAAGATTGGCTAGCGGAGACCTTCTCCTACGAGCAGTACTTC; cdr3_aa: CASSQDWLAETFSYEQYF
d_call: TRBD1; v_call: TRBV7-2; clone_size: .; j_call: TRBJ2-6; cdr3_nt: TGTGCCAGCAGCTTCCGGACAGGGCCCTTCTCTGGGGCCAACGTCCTGACTTTC; cdr3_aa: CASSFRTGPFSGANVLTF
d_call: TRBD2; v_call: TRBV4-3; clone_size: .; j_call: TRBJ2-3; cdr3_nt: TGCGCCAGCAGCCAGGGACTAGTCTCAGATACGCAGTATTTT; cdr3_aa: CASSQGLVSDTQYF
d_call: .; v_call: TRBV5-1; clone_size: .; j_call: TRBJ1-2; cdr3_nt: TGCGCCAGCAGCCCCCTGGGGGGGGGTAGCTATGGCTACACCTTC; cdr3_aa: CASSPLGGGSYGYTF
d_call: .; v_call: TRBV15; clone_size: .; j_call: TRBJ2-1; cdr3_nt: TGTGCCACCAGCAGAGGTACAGGCCTTTCGGGCAATGAGCAGTTCTTC; cdr3_aa: CATSRGTGLSGNEQFF
d_call: TRBD2; v_call: TRBV4-2; clone_size: .; j_call: TRBJ2-1; cdr3_nt: TGTGCCAGCAGCCAAACAATCGGGACTAGCGGCGATGAGCAGTTCTTC; cdr3_aa: CASSQTIGTSGDEQFF
d_call: .; v_call: TRBV29-1; clone_size: medium-sized; j_call: TRBJ2-1; cdr3_nt: TGCAGCGTAAAACTCCGGGACGGGGAGGTCTTGGAGCAGTTCTTC; cdr3_aa: CSVKLRDGEVLEQFF
d_call: .; v_call: TRBV27; clone_size: .; j_call: TRBJ2-7; cdr3_nt: TGTGCCAGCAGTTTATCGGTACCCGGACAGCTAGTCTCCTACGAGCAGTACTTC; cdr3_aa: CASSLSVPGQLVSYEQYF
d_call: .; v_call: TRBV7-9; clone_size: .; j_call: TRBJ2-1; cdr3_nt: TGTGCCAGCAGCCCCCGGGAAAACCCCCACAATGAGCAGTTCTTC; cdr3_aa: CASSPRENPHNEQFF
d_call: TRBD2; v_call: TRBV10-3; clone_size: .; j_call: TRBJ2-1; cdr3_nt: TGTGCCATCGCTTTAGGGCTAGCGGGAGGACCCTCCTACAATGAGCAGTTCTTC; cdr3_aa: CAIALGLAGGPSYNEQFF
d_call: TRBD1; v_call: TRBV6-4; clone_size: .; j_call: TRBJ1-1; cdr3_nt: TGTGCCAGCAACAGGGGGCCCGGTGATATTGAAGCTTTCTTT; cdr3_aa: CASNRGPGDIEAFF
d_call: .; v_call: TRBV7-9; clone_size: .; j_call: TRBJ2-2; cdr3_nt: TGTGCCAGCAGCTTACGTTCCGGGGAGCTGTTTTTT; cdr3_aa: CASSLRSGELFF
d_call: .; v_call: TRBV27; clone_size: .; j_call: TRBJ2-2; cdr3_nt: TGTGCCAGCAGTTTCGGGTCGCGAAGCGGGGAGCTGTTTTTT; cdr3_aa: CASSFGSRSGELFF
d_call: TRBD1; v_call: TRBV5-1; clone_size: .; j_call: TRBJ2-7; cdr3_nt: TGCGCCAGCAGCTGGACAGGGGGACACGAGCAGTACTTC; cdr3_aa: CASSWTGGHEQYF
d_call: .; v_call: TRBV27; clone_size: once; j_call: TRBJ1-1; cdr3_nt: TGTGCCAGCAGTTTACCGGGGAACACTGAAGCTTTCTTT; cdr3_aa: CASSLPGNTEAFF
d_call: .; v_call: TRBV15; clone_size: .; j_call: TRBJ1-4; cdr3_nt: TGTGCCACCAGCAGGGGGGCGGCGGGGGGCGATGAAAAACTGTTTTTT; cdr3_aa: CATSRGAAGGDEKLFF
d_call: .; v_call: TRBV4-3; clone_size: .; j_call: TRBJ1-1; cdr3_nt: TGCGCCAGCAGCCAGAGATTGGACACATTCACTGAAGCTTTCTTT; cdr3_aa: CASSQRLDTFTEAFF
d_call: TRBD1; v_call: TRBV7-2; clone_size: .; j_call: TRBJ1-1; cdr3_nt: TGTGCCAGCAGCTTACAAGGGGGCGGAGGCACTGAAGCTTTCTTT; cdr3_aa: CASSLQGGGGTEAFF
d_call: TRBD2; v_call: TRBV9; clone_size: .; j_call: TRBJ2-1; cdr3_nt: TGTGCCAGCAGCGTAGGCGGAATAGCGGGAGCAGGGGCCTACAATGAGCAGTTCTTC; cdr3_aa: CASSVGGIAGAGAYNEQFF
d_call: TRBD1; v_call: TRBV4-3; clone_size: .; j_call: TRBJ1-2; cdr3_nt: TGCGCCAGCAGCCAGTCCAAAACAGGGGTTGGCTACACCTTC; cdr3_aa: CASSQSKTGVGYTF
d_call: .; v_call: TRBV4-1; clone_size: .; j_call: TRBJ2-2; cdr3_nt: TGCGCCAGCAGCCAAGATGCGGGTTGGACCGGGGAGCTGTTTTTT; cdr3_aa: CASSQDAGWTGELFF
d_call: .; v_call: TRBV2; clone_size: .; j_call: TRBJ1-1; cdr3_nt: TGTGCCAGCAGGGACTTCGAGCGGAACACTGAAGCTTTCTTT; cdr3_aa: CASRDFERNTEAFF
d_call: TRBD1; v_call: TRBV6-1; clone_size: .; j_call: TRBJ2-3; cdr3_nt: TGTGCCAGCAGAGAGAGACAGGGGGCGGCAGATACGCAGTATTTT; cdr3_aa: CASRERQGAADTQYF
d_call: .; v_call: TRBV5-1; clone_size: once; j_call: TRBJ2-7; cdr3_nt: TGCGCCAGCAGCTTGGGCGGCTACGAGCAGTACTTC; cdr3_aa: CASSLGGYEQYF
d_call: .; v_call: TRBV5-8; clone_size: .; j_call: TRBJ2-1; cdr3_nt: TGTGCCAGCAGCGTAATATATGAGCAGTTCTTC; cdr3_aa: CASSVIYEQFF
d_call: .; v_call: TRBV5-6; clone_size: .; j_call: TRBJ2-7; cdr3_nt: TGTGCCAGCAGCCCTACAGGGATCTACGAGCAGTACTTC; cdr3_aa: CASSPTGIYEQYF
d_call: .; v_call: TRBV27; clone_size: .; j_call: TRBJ2-3; cdr3_nt: TGTGCCAGCATCCTGGCCGATACGCAGTATTTT; cdr3_aa: CASILADTQYF
d_call: .; v_call: TRBV4-3; clone_size: .; j_call: TRBJ1-4; cdr3_nt: TGCGCCAGCTCCTCCGCAACTAATGAAAAACTGTTTTTT; cdr3_aa: CASSSATNEKLFF
d_call: .; v_call: TRBV4-3; clone_size: .; j_call: TRBJ2-6; cdr3_nt: TGCGCCAGCAGCCCCTCTTACAGGGATGGGGCCAACGTCCTGACTTTC; cdr3_aa: CASSPSYRDGANVLTF
d_call: .; v_call: TRBV6-5; clone_size: .; j_call: TRBJ2-7; cdr3_nt: TGTGCCAGCAGCCTCAGGGGCTTGGACTACGAGCAGTACTTC; cdr3_aa: CASSLRGLDYEQYF
d_call: TRBD1; v_call: TRBV5-1; clone_size: .; j_call: TRBJ1-2; cdr3_nt: TGCGCCAGCAGCAGTACAGGGGATTGGTATGGCTACACCTTC; cdr3_aa: CASSSTGDWYGYTF
d_call: .; v_call: TRBV18; clone_size: .; j_call: TRBJ2-1; cdr3_nt: TGTGCCAGCTCACTACTTGACTACAATGAGCAGTTCTTC; cdr3_aa: CASSLLDYNEQFF
d_call: TRBD1; v_call: TRBV2; clone_size: .; j_call: TRBJ2-7; cdr3_nt: TGTGCCAGCAGTGAAGAGGGGACAGGGGACGACGAGCAGTACTTC; cdr3_aa: CASSEEGTGDDEQYF
d_call: TRBD2; v_call: TRBV9; clone_size: .; j_call: TRBJ2-3; cdr3_nt: TGTGCCAGCAGCCTCCGTAGCCTCCCGGGAGGGTCCACAGATACGCAGTATTTT; cdr3_aa: CASSLRSLPGGSTDTQYF
d_call: TRBD1; v_call: TRBV2; clone_size: .; j_call: TRBJ1-2; cdr3_nt: TGTGCCAGCAGGTCCGGACAGGGGTTCGTTGATGGCTACACCTTC; cdr3_aa: CASRSGQGFVDGYTF
d_call: TRBD2; v_call: TRBV13; clone_size: .; j_call: TRBJ2-1; cdr3_nt: TGTGCCAGCAGCGGACTAGCGGGAGAGGAGGAGCAGTTCTTC; cdr3_aa: CASSGLAGEEEQFF
d_call: .; v_call: TRBV15; clone_size: medium-sized; j_call: TRBJ1-1; cdr3_nt: TGTGCCACCAGCAGAGAAGACAGATACAATGAAGCTTTCTTT; cdr3_aa: CATSREDRYNEAFF
d_call: .; v_call: TRBV11-2; clone_size: .; j_call: TRBJ2-7; cdr3_nt: TGTGCCAGCAGCTCGGAGGCGCCTGGGGACTACGAGCAGTACTTC; cdr3_aa: CASSSEAPGDYEQYF
d_call: .; v_call: TRBV19; clone_size: .; j_call: TRBJ1-2; cdr3_nt: TGTGCCAGTAGTATAGTAACGGGACATAACTATGGCTACACCTTC; cdr3_aa: CASSIVTGHNYGYTF